Below, 27 T cell receptor beta chains from the same sample are listed, as sequenced in a study of cytomegalovirus exposure and HLA in healthy donors. The PCR employed 60 Vbeta primers together with 13 Jbeta primers. Clones were read by immunoSEQ multiplex PCR, and TCRdb kept only the in-frame ones, dropping some. This table has around 170,000 clones, over 60% appearing once. Sequencing was done on a sample of PBMCs. All receptors come from a man aged 18 to 30 in good health and CMV-seronegative.

A few counts support this clone. CDR3 DNA sequence: TGTGCCAGCAGTGACAAACTAGCGGGGGGGCTTGATGAGCAGTTCTTC. Its protein product is CASSDKLAGGLDEQFF. The chain carries TRBV7-3 and TRBJ2-1; 13 positions agree with TRBD2. The trim removed 6 bases at V and 8 bases at J, leaving 10 bases unmatched. CDR3 length equals 16 residues. The V gene's germline CDR1 is SGHTA and CDR2 FQGTGA.

The rearrangement joins TRBV18 to TRBJ2-7, with 8 bases fitting TRBD1. Per the germline V gene, CDR1 is KGHSH and CDR2 is LQKENI. The CDR3 loop spans 13 amino acids. Trimming at V came to 4 bases and at J to 3 bases, leaving 2 bases not matched to a gene. CDR3 DNA: TGTGCCAGCTCACGAGGACAGGGCTACGAGCAGTACTTC. It codes for CASSRGQGYEQYF. Full variable domain (remainder filled in from reference TRBV18 and TRBJ2-7): NAGVMQNPRHLVRRRGQEARLRCSPMKGHSHVYWYRQLPEEGLKFMVYLQKENIIDESGMPKERFSAEFPKEGPSILRIQQVVRGDSAAYFCASSRGQGYEQYFGPGTRLTVT.

The chain links TRBV9 to TRBJ2-1; 10 bases fit TRBD2. CDR1 and CDR2 (germline): SGDLS, YYNGEE. The CDR3 sequence is 14 residues long. The V segment lost 3 bases and the J segment 8 bases; nucleotides outside the gene matches: 5. CDR3 in DNA: TGTGCCAGCAGCGGGAAGACTAGCGGGTATGAGCAGTTCTTC. Translating gives CASSGKTSGYEQFF.

This clone was counted between two and nine times. The CDR3 sequence is CASSQAHNTDTQYF. CDR3 sequence (DNA): TGCGCCAGCAGCCAAGCACACAACACAGATACGCAGTATTTT. The V call is TRBV4-1, the J call TRBJ2-3, with D unresolved. Between the trimmed V and J ends, which lost 1 base and 2 bases, there was a span of 7 bases. Germline V CDR1 and CDR2: MGHRA, YSYEKL. The CDR3 sequence is 14 residues long.

The genes are TRBV28 and TRBJ1-1; no clear D gene. With 6 bases removed from V and 5 bases from J, the gap between germline ends came to 10 bases. Germline CDR1 reads MDHEN; CDR2 reads SYDVKM. The CDR3 is 12 amino acids. The CDR3, as DNA: TGTGCCAGCAGGTCAGGAAGGACTGAAGCTTTCTTT. It yields the protein CASRSGRTEAFF.

V and J are TRBV10-3 and TRBJ1-1; 7 bases map to TRBD1. J gave up 6 bases and V 7 bases, and 8 bases lay outside the gene matches. CDR3 length equals 13 residues. Germline CDR1 and CDR2: ENHRY and SYGVKD. CDR3 DNA sequence: TGTGCCATCATGATTGACGGGACAGCTGAAGCTTTCTTT. The encoded protein is CAIMIDGTAEAFF.

The chain links TRBV27 to TRBJ1-6; D uncertain. The V and J ends lost 4 bases and 9 bases respectively, with 16 bases between them. The CDR3 runs 15 residues. In germline, CDR1 is MNHEY, CDR2 SMNVEV (reference sequence). The CDR3 here is CASSYRDPWSSPLHF. The DNA for the CDR3 is TGTGCCAGCAGTTACCGGGATCCTTGGAGTTCACCCCTCCACTTT.

The V call is TRBV19, the J call TRBJ1-1, with unresolved D. The CDR3 is 15 residues long. V lost 3 bases and J lost 1, with 12 bases in between. Germline V CDR1 and CDR2: LNHDA, SQIVND (reference sequence). The CDR3 region has the DNA TGTGCCAGTAGTATGGTGGGAGGGCCGAACACTGAAGCTTTCTTT. It encodes CASSMVGGPNTEAFF.

The gene calls are TRBV6-5 and TRBJ1-2; maybe TRBD1 (5 bases). CDR3 length equals 14 residues. Looked up from germline, CDR1 is MNHEY and CDR2 is SVGAGI. The V and J ends lost 6 bases and 4 bases respectively, with 15 bases between them. The CDR3 spells CASRSGGRGYGYTF. The CDR3 DNA is TGTGCCAGCAGGAGCGGGGGACGGGGCTATGGCTACACCTTC.

V and J are TRBV6-1 and TRBJ2-5, with TRBD1 matching 9 bases. The DNA end is more similar to TRBJ2-7, so the J call may be wrong. CDR1 is MNHNS and CDR2 is SASEGT in the germline V gene. The CDR3 runs to 14 residues. The CDR3 coding sequence is TGTGCCAGCCGTGCCGGACAGGGGAGCTACGAGCAGTACTTC. Translated, it gives CASRAGQGSYEQYF.

Only a few counts were recorded for this clone. The CDR3 here is CAWSGTGVSEQYF. The CDR3 region has the DNA TGTGCCTGGAGTGGGACAGGGGTTTCCGAGCAGTACTTC. The chain couples TRBV30 to TRBJ2-7; 9 bases are shared with TRBD1. This CDR3 contains 13 residues. Trimming removed 1 base from V and 6 bases from J; junction bases left unmatched: 4. Germline V lookup: CDR1 GTSNPN, CDR2 SVGIG (reference sequence).

This chain links TRBV4-1 with TRBJ2-1, with 9 bases matching TRBD2. In germline, CDR1 is MGHRA, CDR2 YSYEKL. This CDR3 is built from 17 residues. V shed 3 bases and J 8 bases; nucleotides not matched to a gene: 14. In DNA form, the CDR3 reads TGCGCCAGCAGCCACCCCACGGGGCGGGGGGGCCGAGATGAGCAGTTCTTC. Translation gives CASSHPTGRGGRDEQFF.

The chain is built from TRBV18 and TRBJ2-3; 8 bases are a match to TRBD2. Germline assignment: CDR1 KGHSH and CDR2 LQKENI. With V trimmed by 3 bases and J by 4 bases, 6 bases remained unmatched. The CDR3 is made up of 15 amino acids. The CDR3 DNA follows: TGTGCCAGCTCACCTTCGGGGGGGCCGGCAGATACGCAGTATTTT. This sequence encodes CASSPSGGPADTQYF.

A single count supports this clone. The V and J genes are TRBV15 and TRBJ2-2, with 9 bases matching TRBD1. The CDR3 has 15 residues. Trimming at V came to 7 bases and at J to 5 bases, leaving 8 bases not matched to a gene. Germline loops: CDR1 LNHNV, CDR2 YYDKDF (reference sequence). The CDR3 DNA follows: TGTGCCACCAAAACCGGGACAGGGCGTACCGGGGAGCTGTTTTTT. Protein product: CATKTGTGRTGELFF.

In its sample, this clone was seen once. The V gene is TRBV30, the J gene TRBJ1-1, with TRBD1 matching 7 bases. Germline-derived CDR1 and CDR2 are GTSNPN and SVGIG (reference sequence). The CDR3 totals 13 residues. V lost 4 bases and J lost 6; bases outside the gene matches: 8. The CDR3 bases are TGTGCCTGGAACCCCGGCAGGGGGGCTGAAGCTTTCTTT. This sequence encodes CAWNPGRGAEAFF.

This clone was seen more than once but under ten times. The chain recombines TRBV2 with TRBJ1-4, with a tentative D call TRBD1 (6 bases). This CDR3 has 15 residues. V lost 6 bases and J lost 0, with 11 bases in between. Germline loops: CDR1 SNHLY, CDR2 FYNNEI. Here the CDR3 reads CASSLRTATNEKLFF. The CDR3 nucleotides are TGTGCCAGCAGCTTAAGGACAGCAACTAATGAAAAACTGTTTTTT.

The gene calls are TRBV7-9 and TRBJ2-1; a weak D match, TRBD1 (7 bases). Looked up from germline, CDR1 is SEHNR and CDR2 is FQNEAQ (reference sequence). This CDR3 comprises 15 residues. Trimming stripped 5 bases from V and 7 bases from J, with 18 bases between. The CDR3 spells CASSPPGAGGNEQFF. CDR3 DNA: TGTGCCAGCAGCCCACCCGGGGCAGGGGGGAATGAGCAGTTCTTC.

This clone has a single count. The chain is built from TRBV5-1 and TRBJ2-5; D remains unclear. The V gene lost 3 bases and the J gene lost 1 base, with 13 bases spanning the gap. Germline V gene sequence: CDR1 SGHRS, CDR2 YFSETQ. The CDR3 spans 15 residues. The CDR3 sequence: CASSSVFLVQETQYF. In DNA, the CDR3 is TGCGCCAGCAGCTCGGTCTTCCTCGTCCAAGAGACCCAGTACTTC.

The rearrangement uses TRBV7-3 and TRBJ1-2; D gene uncertain. V dropped 5 bases and J dropped 0 bases, with 10 bases sitting between them. The CDR3 length is 14 residues. Looked up from germline, CDR1 is SGHTA and CDR2 is FQGTGA. CDR3 coding DNA: TGTGCCAGCAGCCCGGGTCACCCTAACTATGGCTACACCTTC. It translates to CASSPGHPNYGYTF.

The V gene is TRBV5-6, the J gene TRBJ1-5; TRBD1 agrees at 9 bases. The CDR3 loop spans 14 amino acids. Unmatched junction bases numbered 6, after V lost 5 bases and J lost 6 bases. The germline CDR1 and CDR2 sequences are SGHDT and YYEEEE. The CDR3 sequence is CASRRQGDIQPQHF. The CDR3 coding sequence is TGTGCCAGCAGAAGACAGGGGGATATTCAGCCCCAGCATTTT.

This chain uses TRBV6-5 with TRBJ1-6; TRBD1 might be the D (5 bases). Germline CDR1 and CDR2: MNHEY and SVGAGI. The V gene lost 7 bases and the J gene lost 3 bases, with 10 bases spanning the gap. CDR3 size: 14 residues. As DNA, the CDR3 is TGTGCCAGCAAACAGGCCCTCTATAATTCACCCCTCCACTTT. Amino acids: CASKQALYNSPLHF.

The rearrangement uses TRBV6-5 and TRBJ2-2, with 7 bases aligning to TRBD2. Germline V CDR1 and CDR2: MNHEY, SVGAGI. V lost 7 bases to trimming and J lost 6 bases; unmatched junction nucleotides: 2. The CDR3 contains 12 residues. The CDR3 nucleotides read TGTGCCAGCAAGGGAGGGCCCGGGGAGCTGTTTTTT. This encodes CASKGGPGELFF.

This CDR3 reads CASSRTDRGDSPLHF. As DNA, the CDR3 is TGCGCCAGCAGCCGGACGGACAGGGGTGATTCACCCCTCCACTTT. V and J are TRBV4-1 and TRBJ1-6; 9 bases map to TRBD1. The V segment lost 4 bases and the J segment 8 bases; nucleotides outside the gene matches: 6. Per germline, CDR1 MGHRA and CDR2 YSYEKL. This CDR3 contains 15 residues.

This rearrangement joins TRBV7-9 to TRBJ1-4, with D uncertain. The CDR3 totals 15 residues. V lost 3 bases and J 3 bases, leaving 11 bases between the germline ends. CDR1 is SEHNR, CDR2 FQNEAQ, per germline (reference sequence). The CDR3 spells CASSFDGGANEKLFF. CDR3 nucleotide sequence: TGTGCCAGCAGCTTCGACGGCGGGGCTAATGAAAAACTGTTTTTT. The variable domain in full, completed from reference TRBV7-9 and TRBJ1-4, reads DTGVSQNPRHKITKRGQNVTFRCDPISEHNRLYWYRQTLGQGPEFLTYFQNEAQLEKSRLLSDRFSAERPKGSFSTLEIQRTEQGDSAMYLCASSFDGGANEKLFFGSGTQLSVL.

V gene TRBV19 combines with J gene TRBJ2-2; 9 bases map to TRBD1. CDR3 length: 14 amino acids. The germline CDR1 and CDR2 sequences are LNHDA and SQIVND (reference sequence). V lost 5 bases, J lost 6 bases, and 4 bases stayed unmatched. CDR3: CASSSRTGAGELFF. The CDR3 DNA reads as TGTGCCAGTAGTTCACGGACAGGGGCCGGGGAGCTGTTTTTT.

The chain employs TRBV27 and TRBJ2-5; 7 bases line up with TRBD2. The CDR3 covers 16 residues. Germline CDR1 reads MNHEY; CDR2 reads SMNVEV (reference sequence). After removal of 2 bases from V and 0 bases from J, the junction contained 6 bases not matched to a gene. The DNA for the CDR3 is TGTGCCAGCAGTTTAATCGGGGGGACCTACCAAGAGACCCAGTACTTC. This gives the protein CASSLIGGTYQETQYF.

V is TRBV13 and J is TRBJ2-7, with 7 nucleotides matching TRBD1. The CDR3 loop spans 13 amino acids. Germline V gives CDR1 PRHDT, CDR2 FYEKMQ (reference sequence). Trimming cost V 5 bases and J 3 bases; bases outside gene matches: 4. The CDR3 protein is CASSQRQGYEQYF. DNA for the CDR3: TGTGCCAGCAGCCAGAGACAGGGCTACGAGCAGTACTTC.